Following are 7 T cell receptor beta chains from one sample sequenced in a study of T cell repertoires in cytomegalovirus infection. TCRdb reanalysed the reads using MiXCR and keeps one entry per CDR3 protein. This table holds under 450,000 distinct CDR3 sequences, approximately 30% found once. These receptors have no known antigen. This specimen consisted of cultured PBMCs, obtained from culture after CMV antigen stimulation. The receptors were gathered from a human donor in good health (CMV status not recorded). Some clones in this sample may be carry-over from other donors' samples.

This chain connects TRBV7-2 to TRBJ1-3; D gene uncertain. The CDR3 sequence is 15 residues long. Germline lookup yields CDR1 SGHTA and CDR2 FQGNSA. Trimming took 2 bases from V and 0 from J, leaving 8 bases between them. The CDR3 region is CASSLRANSGNTIYF. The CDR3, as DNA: TGTGCCAGCAGCTTACGAGCAAACTCTGGAAACACCATATATTTT.

CDR3 amino acids: CASSEILEETQYF. CDR3 nucleotide sequence: TGCGCCAGCAGTGAGATCCTGGAAGAGACCCAGTACTTC. This chain joins TRBV10-1 and TRBJ2-5; the D is unclear. Germline V gene data show CDR1 as WNHNN and CDR2 as SYGVQD (reference sequence). CDR3 length equals 13 residues. Trimming took 2 bases from V and 3 from J, leaving 7 bases between them.

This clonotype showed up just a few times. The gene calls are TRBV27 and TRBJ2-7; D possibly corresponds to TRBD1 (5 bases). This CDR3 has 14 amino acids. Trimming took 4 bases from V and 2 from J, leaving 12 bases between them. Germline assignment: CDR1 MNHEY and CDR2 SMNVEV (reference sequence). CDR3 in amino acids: CASSWGKRAYEQYF. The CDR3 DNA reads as TGTGCCAGCAGTTGGGGCAAGCGCGCCTACGAGCAGTACTTC.

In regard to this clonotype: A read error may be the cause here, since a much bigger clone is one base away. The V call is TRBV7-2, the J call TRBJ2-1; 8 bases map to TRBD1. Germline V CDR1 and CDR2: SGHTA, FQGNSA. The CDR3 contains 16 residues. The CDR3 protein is CASSSLTGQGYNGQFF. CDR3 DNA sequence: TGTGCCAGCAGCTCCTTAACAGGACAGGGCTACAATGGGCAGTTCTTC.

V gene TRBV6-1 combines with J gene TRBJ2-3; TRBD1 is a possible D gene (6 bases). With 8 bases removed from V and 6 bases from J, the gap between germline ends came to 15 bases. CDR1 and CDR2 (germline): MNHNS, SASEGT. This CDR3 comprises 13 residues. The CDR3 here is CASQGPTTDTQYF. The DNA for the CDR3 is TGTGCCAGCCAGGGGCCGACAACGGATACGCAGTATTTT.

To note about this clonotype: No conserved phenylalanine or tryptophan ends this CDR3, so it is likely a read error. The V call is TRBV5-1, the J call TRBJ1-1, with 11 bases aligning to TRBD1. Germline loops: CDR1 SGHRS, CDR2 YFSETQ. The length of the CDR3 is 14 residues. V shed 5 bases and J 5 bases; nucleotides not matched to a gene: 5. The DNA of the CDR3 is TGCGCCAGCAGTACCGGGACAGGGGGTACTGAAGCTTTCTTA. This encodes CASSTGTGGTEAFL.

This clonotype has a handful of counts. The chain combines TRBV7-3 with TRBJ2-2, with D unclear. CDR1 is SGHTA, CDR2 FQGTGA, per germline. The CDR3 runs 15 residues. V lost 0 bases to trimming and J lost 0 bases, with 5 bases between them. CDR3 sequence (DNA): TGTGCCAGCAGCTTAACAGGGCCGAACACCGGGGAGCTGTTTTTT. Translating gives CASSLTGPNTGELFF.